The 20 T cell receptor beta chains below come from one sample, sequenced in a study of radiation and T cells in renal cell carcinoma. TCRdb's copy holds only in-frame clones and misses some; the assay was immunoSEQ multiplex PCR. The sample yields roughly 130,000 clones, over 75% seen once. As to time point: blood 2 weeks post-SBRT. Treatment meaning: 15 Gy SBRT to primary tumor, nephrectomy 4 weeks later. The specimen comprised blood, sampled from a patient whose treatment included radiotherapy and nephrectomy. These receptors were taken from an older woman with renal cell carcinoma.

The chain links TRBV19 to TRBJ1-5; no firm D call. This CDR3 region has 15 residues. The germline V gene has CDR1 LNHDA and CDR2 SQIVND (reference sequence). V was pared by 5 bases and J by 9 bases, with 20 bases between. The CDR3 spells CASSPVGVGDLPQHF. The CDR3 DNA sequence: TGTGCCAGTAGTCCAGTCGGGGTCGGTGATTTGCCCCAGCATTTT.

The chain employs TRBV19 and TRBJ1-1, with D unresolved. The CDR3 totals 12 residues. Germline assignment: CDR1 LNHDA and CDR2 SQIVND (reference sequence). Trimming removed 7 bases from V and 11 bases from J, with 17 bases in between. CDR3 residues: CASKTGLEGAFF. The CDR3 coding sequence is TGTGCCAGTAAGACCGGGTTGGAGGGTGCTTTCTTT. Combining the CDR3 with reference TRBV19 and TRBJ1-1 gives the whole variable domain DGGITQSPKYLFRKEGQNVTLSCEQNLNHDAMYWYRQDPGQGLRLIYYSQIVNDFQKGDIAEGYSVSREKKESFPLTVTSAQKNPTAFYLCASKTGLEGAFFGQGTRLTVV.

V is TRBV21-1 and J is TRBJ2-7; TRBD1 is taken as the D call from the table, unchecked against the DNA. TRBV21-1 represents a pseudogene. There are 15 residues in the CDR3. The CDR3 loop reads CASSKEQVLGHEQYF. DNA for the CDR3: TGTGCCAGCAGCAAAGAACAGGTCTTGGGCCACGAGCAGTACTTC.

V is TRBV28 and J is TRBJ1-3; D gene ambiguous. From germline, CDR1 is MDHEN and CDR2 SYDVKM. The CDR3 is 14 residues long. Between the trimmed V and J ends, which lost 5 bases and 0 bases, there was a span of 8 bases. CDR3 protein: CASSPMGSGNTIYF. The CDR3, as DNA: TGTGCCAGCAGTCCCATGGGCTCTGGAAACACCATATATTTT.

V gene TRBV19 combines with J gene TRBJ2-1, with no clear D. CDR1 is LNHDA, CDR2 SQIVND, per germline (reference sequence). This CDR3 has 16 amino acids. The ends were cut back, 7 bases at V and 0 bases at J, with 16 bases in the middle. The CDR3 nucleotides read TGTGCCAGTACCCTAAGCTCGGGTTTCTCCTACAATGAGCAGTTCTTC. This encodes CASTLSSGFSYNEQFF.

The rearrangement joins TRBV7-9 to TRBJ2-2, with D possibly TRBD1 on 6 matching bases. Trimming pared 3 bases from V and 2 bases from J, leaving 13 bases between. The CDR3 consists of 16 residues. Germline lookup yields CDR1 SEHNR and CDR2 FQNEAQ (reference sequence). DNA for the CDR3: TGTGCCAGCAGCTTCTCAGGACAGATTAACACCGGGGAGCTGTTTTTT. It yields the protein CASSFSGQINTGELFF.

The chain combines TRBV30 with TRBJ1-2; a weak D match, TRBD1 (5 bases). This CDR3 is built from 13 residues. Germline V lookup: CDR1 GTSNPN, CDR2 SVGIG (reference sequence). V dropped 1 base and J dropped 8 bases, with 14 bases sitting between them. CDR3 coding DNA: TGTGCCTGGAGTGCTGGTAGCGGGGACGGCTACACCTTC. It specifies CAWSAGSGDGYTF.

A single count supports this clone. The genes are TRBV29-1 and TRBJ2-1; possible D gene TRBD2, 6 bases. CDR1 SQVTM and CDR2 ANQGSEA come from the germline V gene. Deletions cut 4 bases from V and 0 bases from J, with 7 bases between. The CDR3 sequence is 13 residues long. CDR3 sequence reads: CSVGGISYNEQFF. The CDR3 DNA is TGCAGCGTTGGCGGGATCTCCTACAATGAGCAGTTCTTC.

This sequence joins TRBV20-1 and TRBJ2-7, with D perhaps matching TRBD2 (6 bases). Germline CDR1 reads DFQATT; CDR2 reads SNEGSKA (reference sequence). The CDR3 sequence is 11 residues long. Deletions cut 0 bases from V and 7 bases from J, with 7 bases between. CDR3 sequence: CSAREAGEQYF. CDR3 sequence (DNA): TGCAGTGCTAGAGAGGCGGGGGAGCAGTACTTC.

Note on this clone: Other DNA sequences of this sample code for an identical CDR3. V usage is TRBV6-1 and J usage is TRBJ1-2; D is unresolved. The length of the CDR3 is 14 residues. The V end lost 0 bases, the J end lost 3 bases, and 8 bases lay between the germline ends. Germline lookup yields CDR1 MNHNS and CDR2 SASEGT. CDR3 DNA sequence: TGTGCCAGCAGTGAAGCGGCAGGCTACTATGGCTACACCTTC. As protein: CASSEAAGYYGYTF.

This clone was recorded only once. The chain couples TRBV5-1 to TRBJ2-1; perhaps D is TRBD1 or TRBD2 (5 bases each). This CDR3 contains 14 residues. Trimming left V 0 bases short and J 11 bases short, with 15 bases between. From germline, CDR1 is SGHRS and CDR2 YFSETQ. The CDR3 DNA reads TGCGCCAGCAGCTTGGCCTCGCCCGGGACCAAGCAGTTCTTC. Translating gives CASSLASPGTKQFF.

J is TRBJ2-7 and V is TRBV25-1; D call uncertain. The CDR3 covers 11 residues. The germline V gene encodes CDR1 MGHDK and CDR2 SYGVNS. The V end was cut by 3 bases, the J end by 7 bases, with 7 bases between. The DNA of the CDR3 is TGTGCCAGCAGTGAGGGATCTGAGCAGTACTTC. This translates into CASSEGSEQYF.

The V call is TRBV19, the J call TRBJ2-2; D is unresolved. CDR1 and CDR2 (germline): LNHDA, SQIVND (reference sequence). This CDR3 comprises 12 residues. The V gene lost 1 base and the J gene lost 6 bases, with 3 bases spanning the gap. DNA for the CDR3: TGTGCCAGTAGTATAGCCTCCGGGGAGCTGTTTTTT. This codes for CASSIASGELFF.

This clone was picked up one time. The chain employs TRBV4-3 and TRBJ1-1; D is perhaps TRBD1 (5 bases). CDR1 is LGHNA, CDR2 YSLEER, per germline. The length of the CDR3 is 14 residues. Trimming took off 3 bases at V and 7 bases at J, with 15 bases between the two ends. CDR3 nucleotides: TGCGCCAGCAGCCAGGGAGGACGGGGGTTTGAAGCTTTCTTT. Translated, it gives CASSQGGRGFEAFF.

The gene calls are TRBV7-9 and TRBJ1-1; the D gene is possibly TRBD1 (6 bases). Trimming shortened V by 6 bases and J by 5 bases, and 13 bases separated the two germline ends. Germline CDR1 is SEHNR and CDR2 is FQNEAQ (reference sequence). CDR3 length: 13 residues. The CDR3 here is CASRQQGRTEAFF. In DNA form, the CDR3 reads TGTGCCAGCAGACAACAGGGAAGGACTGAAGCTTTCTTT.

The rearrangement uses TRBV5-4 and TRBJ1-5; D perhaps matches TRBD1 (5 bases). CDR1 and CDR2 from the germline V gene are SGHNT and YYREEE (reference sequence). The CDR3 covers 12 residues. V was pared by 5 bases and J by 7 bases, with 10 bases between. The CDR3: CASRWGGQPQHF. The DNA for the CDR3 is TGTGCCAGCAGGTGGGGGGGACAGCCCCAGCATTTT. The full variable domain, in which reference TRBV5-4 and TRBJ1-5 provide the parts outside the CDR3, is ETGVTQSPTHLIKTRGQQVTLRCSSQSGHNTVSWYQQALGQGPQFIFQYYREEENGRGNFPPRFSGLQFPNYSSELNVNALELDDSALYLCASRWGGQPQHFGDGTRLSIL.

The chain recombines TRBV14 with TRBJ2-2; D is unresolved. Trimming removed 0 bases at V and 9 bases at J, with 14 bases between. Germline-derived CDR1 and CDR2 are SGHDN and FVKESK. The length of the CDR3 is 15 residues. CDR3 nucleotides: TGTGCCAGCAGCCAAGACGAGCACGAGTGGAGGGAGCTGTTTTTT. It codes for CASSQDEHEWRELFF. Combining the CDR3 with reference TRBV14 and TRBJ2-2 gives the whole variable domain EAGVTQFPSHSVIEKGQTVTLRCDPISGHDNLYWYRRVMGKEIKFLLHFVKESKQDESGMPNNRFLAERTGGTYSTLKVQPAELEDSGVYFCASSQDEHEWRELFFGEGSRLTVL.

This clone was seen a few times. The chain joins TRBV5-1 to TRBJ1-2; TRBD1 agrees at 7 bases. The CDR3 runs 13 residues. Germline assignment: CDR1 SGHRS and CDR2 YFSETQ. V lost 4 bases and J lost 8; bases outside the gene matches: 8. This chain's CDR3 is CASSPGQSRGYTF. CDR3 sequence (DNA): TGCGCCAGCAGCCCGGGACAGTCGAGGGGCTACACCTTC.

The CDR3 spells CASSLVGTGELFF. As DNA, the CDR3 is TGTGCCAGCAGCTTGGTAGGCACCGGGGAGCTGTTTTTT. The rearrangement uses TRBV5-4 and TRBJ2-2; D is unclear. The germline V gene encodes CDR1 SGHNT and CDR2 YYREEE (reference sequence). With 0 bases removed from V and 4 bases from J, the gap between germline ends came to 4 bases. The CDR3 has 13 amino acids.

This chain uses TRBV9 with TRBJ2-1; TRBD2 aligns across 9 bases. With V trimmed by 0 bases and J by 4 bases, 2 bases remained unmatched. Germline assignment: CDR1 SGDLS and CDR2 YYNGEE. The CDR3 is 15 amino acids. CDR3 nucleotide sequence: TGTGCCAGCAGCGTAGTAGCGGGGGTATACAATGAGCAGTTCTTC. It codes for CASSVVAGVYNEQFF.